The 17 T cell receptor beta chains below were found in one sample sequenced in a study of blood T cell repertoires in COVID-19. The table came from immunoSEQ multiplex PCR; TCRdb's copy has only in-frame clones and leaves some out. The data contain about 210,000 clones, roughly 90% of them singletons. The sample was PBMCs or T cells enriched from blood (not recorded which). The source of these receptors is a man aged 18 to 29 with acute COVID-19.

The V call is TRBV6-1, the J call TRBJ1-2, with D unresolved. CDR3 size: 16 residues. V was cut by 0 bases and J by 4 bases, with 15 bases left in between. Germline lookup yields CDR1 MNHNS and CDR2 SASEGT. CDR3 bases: TGTGCCAGCAGTGAAGCTTTGCTATCTCGTGGCTATGGCTACACCTTC. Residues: CASSEALLSRGYGYTF.

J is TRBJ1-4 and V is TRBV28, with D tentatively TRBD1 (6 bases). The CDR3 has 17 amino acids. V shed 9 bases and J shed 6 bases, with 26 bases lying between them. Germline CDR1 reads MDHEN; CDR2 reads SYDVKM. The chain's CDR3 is CARAGQVLPVLYEKLFF. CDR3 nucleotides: TGTGCCAGAGCGGGACAAGTTCTACCAGTATTGTATGAAAAACTGTTTTTT. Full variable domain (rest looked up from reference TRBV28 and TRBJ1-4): DVKVTQSSRYLVKRTGEKVFLECVQDMDHENMFWYRQDPGLGLRLIYFSYDVKMKEKGDIPEGYSVSREKKERFSLILESASTNQTSMYLCARAGQVLPVLYEKLFFGSGTQLSVL.

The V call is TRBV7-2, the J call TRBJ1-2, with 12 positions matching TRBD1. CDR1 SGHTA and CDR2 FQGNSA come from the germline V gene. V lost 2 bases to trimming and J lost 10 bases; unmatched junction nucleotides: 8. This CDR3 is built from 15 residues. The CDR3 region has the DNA TGTGCCAGCAGCTTAAGCACCGGGACAGGGGGCGACTACACCTTC. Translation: CASSLSTGTGGDYTF.

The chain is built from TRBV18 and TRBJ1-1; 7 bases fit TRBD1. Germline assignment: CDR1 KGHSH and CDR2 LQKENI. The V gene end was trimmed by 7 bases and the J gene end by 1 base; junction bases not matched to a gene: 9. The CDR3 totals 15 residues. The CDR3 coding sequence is TGTGCCAGCTTCGGACAGGCCAAGGGGAACACTGAAGCTTTCTTT. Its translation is CASFGQAKGNTEAFF.

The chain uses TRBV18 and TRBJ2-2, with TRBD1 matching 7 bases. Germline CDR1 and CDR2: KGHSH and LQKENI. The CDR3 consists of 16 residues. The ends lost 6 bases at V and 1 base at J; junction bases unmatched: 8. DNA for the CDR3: TGTGCCAGCTCTCGGCCCGGGACAGTGAACACCGGGGAGCTGTTTTTT. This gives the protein CASSRPGTVNTGELFF.

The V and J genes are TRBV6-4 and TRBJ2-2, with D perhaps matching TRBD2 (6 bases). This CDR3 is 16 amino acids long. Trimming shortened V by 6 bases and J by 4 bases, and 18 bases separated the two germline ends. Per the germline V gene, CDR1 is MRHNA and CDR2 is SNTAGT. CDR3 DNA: TGTGCCAGCAGACTATACTCCGGGGACTCCACCGGGGAGCTGTTTTTT. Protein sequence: CASRLYSGDSTGELFF.

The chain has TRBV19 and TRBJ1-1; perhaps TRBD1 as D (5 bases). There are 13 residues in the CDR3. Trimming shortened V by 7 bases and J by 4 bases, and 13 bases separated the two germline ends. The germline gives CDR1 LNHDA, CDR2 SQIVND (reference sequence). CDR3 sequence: CASNTGVVTEAFF. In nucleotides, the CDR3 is TGTGCCAGTAATACGGGGGTGGTCACTGAAGCTTTCTTT. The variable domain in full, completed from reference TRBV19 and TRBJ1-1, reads DGGITQSPKYLFRKEGQNVTLSCEQNLNHDAMYWYRQDPGQGLRLIYYSQIVNDFQKGDIAEGYSVSREKKESFPLTVTSAQKNPTAFYLCASNTGVVTEAFFGQGTRLTVV.

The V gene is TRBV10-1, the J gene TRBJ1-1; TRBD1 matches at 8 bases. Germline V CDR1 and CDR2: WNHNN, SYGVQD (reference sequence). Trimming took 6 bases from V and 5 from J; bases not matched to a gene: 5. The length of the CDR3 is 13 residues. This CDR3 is CASSPRQGTEAFF. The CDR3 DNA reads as TGCGCCAGCAGCCCCAGACAGGGGACTGAAGCTTTCTTT.

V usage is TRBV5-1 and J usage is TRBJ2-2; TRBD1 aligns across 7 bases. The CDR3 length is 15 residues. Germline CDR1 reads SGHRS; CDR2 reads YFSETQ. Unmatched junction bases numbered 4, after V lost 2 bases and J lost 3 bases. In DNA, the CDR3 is TGCGCCAGCAGCTTTACAGGGGCGGACACCGGGGAGCTGTTTTTT. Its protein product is CASSFTGADTGELFF.

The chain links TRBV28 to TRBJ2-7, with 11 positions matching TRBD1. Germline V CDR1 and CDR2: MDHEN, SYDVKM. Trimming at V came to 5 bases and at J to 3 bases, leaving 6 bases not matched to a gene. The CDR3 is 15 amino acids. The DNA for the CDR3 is TGTGCCAGCAGTCTCCCGGGACAGGGGGGCTACGAGCAGTACTTC. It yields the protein CASSLPGQGGYEQYF.

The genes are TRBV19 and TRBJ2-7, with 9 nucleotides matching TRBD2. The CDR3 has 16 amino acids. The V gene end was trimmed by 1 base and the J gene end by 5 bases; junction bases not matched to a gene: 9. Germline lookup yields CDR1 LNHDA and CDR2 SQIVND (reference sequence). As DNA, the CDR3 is TGTGCCAGTAGTATAGCCGCCGGGACTAGCACCCACGAGCAGTACTTC. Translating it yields CASSIAAGTSTHEQYF.

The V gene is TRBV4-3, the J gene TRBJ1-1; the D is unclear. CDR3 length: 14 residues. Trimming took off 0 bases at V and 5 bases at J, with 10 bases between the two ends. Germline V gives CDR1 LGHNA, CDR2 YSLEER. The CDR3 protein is CASSQEGLWTEAFF. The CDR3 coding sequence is TGCGCCAGCAGCCAAGAGGGCCTTTGGACTGAAGCTTTCTTT.

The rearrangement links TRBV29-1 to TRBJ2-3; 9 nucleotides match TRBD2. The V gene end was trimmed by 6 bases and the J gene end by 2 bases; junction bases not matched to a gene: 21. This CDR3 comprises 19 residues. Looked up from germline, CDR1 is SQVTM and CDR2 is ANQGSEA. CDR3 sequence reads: CSVNPVGPLAGNFTDTQYF. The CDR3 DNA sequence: TGCAGCGTCAACCCCGTGGGGCCGCTAGCGGGAAATTTCACAGATACGCAGTATTTT.

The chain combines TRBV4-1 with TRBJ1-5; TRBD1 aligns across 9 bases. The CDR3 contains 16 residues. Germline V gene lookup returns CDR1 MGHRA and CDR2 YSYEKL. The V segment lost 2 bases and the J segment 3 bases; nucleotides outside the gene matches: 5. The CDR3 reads CASSQLDRGFNQPQHF. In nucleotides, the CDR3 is TGCGCCAGCAGCCAACTCGACAGGGGGTTCAATCAGCCCCAGCATTTT.

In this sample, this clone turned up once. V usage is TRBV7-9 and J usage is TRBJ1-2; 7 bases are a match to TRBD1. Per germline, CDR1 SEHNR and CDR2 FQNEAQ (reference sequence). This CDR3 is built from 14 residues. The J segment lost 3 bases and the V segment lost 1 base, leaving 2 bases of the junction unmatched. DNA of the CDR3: TGTGCCAGCAGCTTAGATCAGGGGGACTATGGCTACACCTTC. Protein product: CASSLDQGDYGYTF.

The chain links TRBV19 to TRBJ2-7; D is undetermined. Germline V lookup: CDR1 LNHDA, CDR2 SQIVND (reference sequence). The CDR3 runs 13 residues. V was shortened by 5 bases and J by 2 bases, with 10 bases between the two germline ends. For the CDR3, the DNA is TGTGCCAGTAGTGTGCCAGAAACCTACGAGCAGTACTTC. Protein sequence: CASSVPETYEQYF.

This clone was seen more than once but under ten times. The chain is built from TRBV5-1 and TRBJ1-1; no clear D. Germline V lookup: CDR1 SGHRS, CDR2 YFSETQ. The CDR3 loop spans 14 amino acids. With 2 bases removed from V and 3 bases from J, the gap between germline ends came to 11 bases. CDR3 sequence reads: CASSFLKADTEAFF. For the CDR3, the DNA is TGCGCCAGCAGCTTTTTAAAGGCGGACACTGAAGCTTTCTTT.